This T cell receptor beta chain appears in the sequencing data of a study of blood T cell repertoires in COVID-19. Study information: Recovered status in Cohort 3 required two negative PCRs, clearance, or symptom resolution. Donors in the United States, Italy and Spain gave samples during acute or convalescent COVID-19.

In the original processing: The authors estimated nucleated cell counts from reference gene primer amplification. Clones were sequenced by immunoSEQ multiplex PCR, and TCRdb holds only the in-frame ones, with some missing. V and J calls and clone size are copied from that table; D and trimming were computed from the DNA. This sample has fewer than 250,000 clones, with approximately 86% found just once. J lost 6 bases, V lost 5 bases, and 23 bases had no gene match. CDR1 and CDR2 from the germline V gene are LNHDA and SQIVND (reference sequence). This CDR3 has 21 residues. The V and J genes are TRBV19 and TRBJ2-2; 11 bases are a match to TRBD1. The specimen was PBMCs or T cells enriched from blood (not recorded which). This clonotype was sampled from a woman aged 40 to 50 in a cohort exposed to, infected with or recovered from COVID-19 (not recorded which). For the CDR3, the DNA is TGTGCCAGTAGTCTCAGGGACAGGGGGTATGTTAGGACTAGTCACCCCGGGGAGCTGTTTTTT. It codes for CASSLRDRGYVRTSHPGELFF. Looking up the rest from reference TRBV19 and TRBJ2-2 gives the full variable domain: DGGITQSPKYLFRKEGQNVTLSCEQNLNHDAMYWYRQDPGQGLRLIYYSQIVNDFQKGDIAEGYSVSREKKESFPLTVTSAQKNPTAFYLCASSLRDRGYVRTSHPGELFFGEGSRLTVL.